This entry lists 24 T cell receptor beta chains sequenced from one sample in a study of metastatic and nonmetastatic thyroid tumors. All patients were treatment-naive before thyroid surgery. TCRdb reassembled clones from the PCR reads with MiXCR. The data show more than 85,000 clones, 8% to 9.5% seen once. The sequenced sample consisted of blood. The receptors here all came from a female donor with papillary thyroid cancer or a benign thyroid nodule (not recorded which). Some clones in this sample may be carry-over from other donors' samples.

This clone was found many times. The V gene is TRBV5-1, the J gene TRBJ1-4; TRBD1 matches 9 bases. The CDR3 extends over 19 amino acids. The V gene's germline CDR1 is SGHRS and CDR2 YFSETQ. The V and J ends lost 1 base and 1 base, in that order; junction bases with no gene match: 11. CDR3 protein: CASSLRGTGILGTNEKLFF. CDR3 DNA sequence: TGCGCCAGCAGCTTGAGGGGGACAGGGATTCTAGGAACTAATGAAAAACTGTTTTTT.

This clone was counted at least ten times. The V and J genes are TRBV12-3 or TRBV12-4 and TRBJ1-3; no definite D call. CDR3 length equals 13 residues. V gave up 7 bases and J gave up 0 bases, with 7 bases separating them. CDR3 nucleotides: TGTGCCAGCAAACACAACTCTGGAAACACCATATATTTT. This codes for CASKHNSGNTIYF.

This clone was picked up many times. The chain links TRBV6-5 to TRBJ2-3; 14 bases line up with TRBD2. This CDR3 comprises 17 residues. Trimming took 6 bases from V and 2 from J; bases not matched to a gene: 7. CDR1 is MNHEY and CDR2 is SVGAGI in the germline V gene. Written as DNA, the CDR3 is TGTGCCAGCAGATTGACTAGCGGGGGGGCCTCCACAGATACGCAGTATTTT. Amino acid sequence: CASRLTSGGASTDTQYF.

This clone has only a few counts. This may be a read error: a much more frequent sequence differs by one nucleotide. The CDR3 reads CASSLSGQGIYEQYF. The DNA for the CDR3 is TGTGCCAGCAGCTTATCGGGACAGGGGATTTACGAGCAGTACTTC. The rearrangement joins TRBV7-2 to TRBJ2-7; 10 bases align to TRBD1. This CDR3 is built from 15 residues. Germline-derived CDR1 and CDR2 are SGHTA and FQGNSA. The J segment lost 4 bases and the V segment lost 2 bases, leaving 5 bases of the junction unmatched.

V usage is TRBV30 and J usage is TRBJ1-1, with D perhaps TRBD1 (5 bases). The V and J ends lost 3 bases and 1 base respectively, with 15 bases between them. From germline, CDR1 is GTSNPN and CDR2 SVGIG (reference sequence). The CDR3 covers 15 residues. CDR3 DNA: TGTGCCTGGAGGATATACACAGGATCGAACACTGAAGCTTTCTTT. This encodes CAWRIYTGSNTEAFF.

This clone was detected ten times or more. V usage is TRBV7-2 and J usage is TRBJ1-5; unclear D gene. The germline V gene has CDR1 SGHTA and CDR2 FQGNSA. The CDR3 runs 13 residues. V dropped 5 bases and J dropped 3 bases, with 8 bases sitting between them. The CDR3 sequence is CASSHGNNQPQHF. CDR3 coding DNA: TGTGCCAGCAGCCACGGGAACAATCAGCCCCAGCATTTT.

This clone has only a few counts. This may arise from a read error, as a much more abundant clone is one base away. In the same sample, other DNA sequences code for this CDR3. The CDR3 spells CASSLNRGNSPLHF. The CDR3 DNA sequence: TGTGCCAGCAGCTTAAACAGGGGAAATTCACCCCTCCACTTT. The chain links TRBV28 to TRBJ1-6; 7 nucleotides align to TRBD1. V trimming: 6 bases; J trimming: 7 bases; junction bases outside the gene matches: 6. Germline V gene sequence: CDR1 MDHEN, CDR2 SYDVKM. This CDR3 spans 14 amino acids.

This clone was counted at least ten times. The chain carries TRBV12-3 or TRBV12-4 and TRBJ2-2, with 8 bases lining up with TRBD2. V was pared by 6 bases and J by 7 bases, with 7 bases of the junction left unmatched. This CDR3 has 14 amino acids. CDR3 in amino acids: CASSPTSVHGELFF. CDR3 nucleotides: TGTGCCAGCAGCCCGACTAGCGTCCACGGGGAGCTGTTTTTT.

This clone was recorded at least ten times. The rearrangement uses TRBV19 and TRBJ2-7; weak D call: TRBD1 (6 bases). The CDR3 extends over 17 amino acids. The V end was cut by 4 bases, the J end by 3 bases, with 22 bases between. Germline V gene data show CDR1 as LNHDA and CDR2 as SQIVND (reference sequence). Here the CDR3 reads CASSNYLTGIEGYEQYF. The CDR3 DNA sequence: TGTGCCAGTAGTAACTACCTTACAGGGATCGAGGGCTACGAGCAGTACTTC.

This clone was observed at least ten times. The genes are TRBV7-9 and TRBJ1-6; perhaps TRBD1 as D (5 bases). Trimming took 5 bases from V and 9 from J, leaving 14 bases between them. The germline V gene encodes CDR1 SEHNR and CDR2 FQNEAQ (reference sequence). The CDR3 runs 14 residues. As DNA, the CDR3 is TGTGCCAGCAGCCGTACTCAGGGTGGTTCACCCCTCCACTTT. Encoded protein: CASSRTQGGSPLHF.

This clone was observed many times. This chain links TRBV3-1 with TRBJ2-6; D remains unclear. CDR1 LGHDT and CDR2 YNNKEL come from the germline V gene (reference sequence). V was pared by 1 base and J by 2 bases, with 9 bases between. The CDR3 covers 16 residues. CDR3 DNA sequence: TGTGCCAGCAGCCAAGGAACCCTGGCTGGGGCCAACGTCCTGACTTTC. It is translated as CASSQGTLAGANVLTF.

This clone was detected ten times or more. At one boundary the junction diverges from the germline segment, which might be a read error. Other DNA sequences in this sample translate to the same CDR3. In DNA form, the CDR3 reads TGTGCCATCAGTGACAGTGGCAATCAGTCCCAGCATTTT. Protein sequence: CAISDSGNQSQHF. V usage is TRBV10-3 and J usage is TRBJ1-5; unclear D gene. CDR3 length equals 13 residues. CDR1 and CDR2 from the germline V gene are ENHRY and SYGVKD.

This clone was recorded many times. The V gene is TRBV15, the J gene TRBJ1-1; D unresolved. V shed 3 bases and J shed 4 bases, with 15 bases lying between them. In germline, CDR1 is LNHNV, CDR2 YYDKDF (reference sequence). The CDR3 is 15 residues long. CDR3 nucleotide sequence: TGTGCCACCAGCAGCGGGGAATTCCTGGGCACTGAAGCTTTCTTT. Translation gives CATSSGEFLGTEAFF.

There are many counts of this clone. The rearrangement joins TRBV6-1 to TRBJ1-4, with 12 nucleotides matching TRBD1. This CDR3 spans 14 amino acids. The V and J ends lost 6 bases and 11 bases, in that order; junction bases with no gene match: 7. Germline V gives CDR1 MNHNS, CDR2 SASEGT. DNA of the CDR3: TGTGCCAGCAGGGGGGGACAGGGGGCTAGGAAACTGTTTTTT. This encodes CASRGGQGARKLFF.

The chain couples TRBV20-1 to TRBJ1-2; D call uncertain. The CDR3 extends over 13 amino acids. Germline CDR1 and CDR2: DFQATT and SNEGSKA (reference sequence). Trimming left V 3 bases short and J 5 bases short, with 13 bases between. CDR3 residues: CSASPPQGYGYTF. CDR3 nucleotides: TGCAGTGCTAGCCCACCCCAAGGGTATGGCTACACCTTC.

Many counts were recorded for this clone. This chain joins TRBV7-9 and TRBJ2-1; D may be TRBD1 (5 bases). This CDR3 region has 14 residues. The V gene's germline CDR1 is SEHNR and CDR2 FQNEAQ (reference sequence). V was cut by 4 bases and J by 4 bases, with 11 bases left in between. The chain's CDR3 is CASSSPDTYNEQFF. CDR3 DNA: TGTGCCAGCAGCTCCCCGGACACTTACAATGAGCAGTTCTTC.

V is TRBV28 and J is TRBJ2-4, with TRBD1 as a possible D gene (6 bases). The V end was cut by 5 bases, the J end by 2 bases, with 22 bases between. Looked up from germline, CDR1 is MDHEN and CDR2 is SYDVKM. CDR3 length: 18 residues. The CDR3 sequence: CASSPPRVQGITKNIQYF. CDR3 coding DNA: TGTGCCAGCAGTCCCCCCCGTGTGCAGGGGATAACCAAAAACATTCAGTACTTC.

This clone was seen ten or more times. The chain links TRBV11-2 to TRBJ2-1; TRBD2 matches at 11 bases. The CDR3 has 17 amino acids. Germline CDR1 is SGHAT and CDR2 is FQNNGV. With V trimmed by 5 bases and J by 8 bases, 14 bases remained unmatched. The CDR3 sequence: CASSPEVGLADFYEQFF. DNA of the CDR3: TGTGCCAGCAGCCCCGAGGTGGGACTAGCGGATTTCTATGAGCAGTTCTTC.

This clone has a count of ten or more. The chain is built from TRBV19 and TRBJ1-6; D unresolved. V lost 2 bases to trimming and J lost 6 bases, with 8 bases between them. Per the germline V gene, CDR1 is LNHDA and CDR2 is SQIVND (reference sequence). This CDR3 has 14 residues. CDR3 residues: CASSIPLANSPLHF. The CDR3 bases are TGTGCCAGTAGTATACCCCTTGCTAATTCACCCCTCCACTTT.

This clone has a handful of counts. The rearrangement uses TRBV27 and TRBJ1-2; a possible D gene is TRBD1 (6 bases). The CDR3 is 16 amino acids. Looked up from germline, CDR1 is MNHEY and CDR2 is SMNVEV (reference sequence). Deletions cut 1 base from V and 4 bases from J, with 16 bases between. The DNA of the CDR3 is TGTGCCAGCAGTTTATGGGCCTCGGACAGCTCCTATGGCTACACCTTC. Its translation: CASSLWASDSSYGYTF.

The sample holds many counts of this clone. The rearrangement uses TRBV2 and TRBJ2-3; 8 bases align to TRBD2. J was trimmed by 3 bases and V by 4 bases; bases with no gene match: 3. Germline V gene lookup returns CDR1 SNHLY and CDR2 FYNNEI. The CDR3 runs 14 residues. DNA of the CDR3: TGTGCCAGCAGTGTCAGCGGGGGTACAGATACGCAGTATTTT. This codes for CASSVSGGTDTQYF.

This clone has only a few counts. This chain uses TRBV14 with TRBJ2-1; TRBD1 aligns across 7 bases. In germline, CDR1 is SGHDN, CDR2 FVKESK. Trimming took 6 bases from V and 2 from J; bases not matched to a gene: 13. The CDR3 length is 17 residues. The CDR3 DNA reads TGTGCCAGCAGGCACCCGACAGGGTTGAGCACCTACAATGAGCAGTTCTTC. The encoded protein is CASRHPTGLSTYNEQFF.

This clone occurred many times. J is TRBJ1-2 and V is TRBV3-1; D remains ambiguous. Germline values: CDR1 LGHDT, CDR2 YNNKEL (reference sequence). With 2 bases removed from V and 5 bases from J, the gap between germline ends came to 9 bases. CDR3 size: 13 residues. CDR3 loop: CASSQRWSYGYTF. As DNA, the CDR3 is TGTGCCAGCAGCCAACGGTGGTCTTATGGCTACACCTTC.

The chain employs TRBV7-9 and TRBJ1-4; 7 nucleotides agree with TRBD1. CDR1 is SEHNR and CDR2 is FQNEAQ in the germline V gene (reference sequence). Trimming took 4 bases from V and 4 from J; bases not matched to a gene: 6. This CDR3 spans 15 amino acids. The CDR3 sequence: CASSSRTGRNEKLFF. In DNA form, the CDR3 reads TGTGCCAGCAGCTCCAGGACAGGTCGTAATGAAAAACTGTTTTTT.